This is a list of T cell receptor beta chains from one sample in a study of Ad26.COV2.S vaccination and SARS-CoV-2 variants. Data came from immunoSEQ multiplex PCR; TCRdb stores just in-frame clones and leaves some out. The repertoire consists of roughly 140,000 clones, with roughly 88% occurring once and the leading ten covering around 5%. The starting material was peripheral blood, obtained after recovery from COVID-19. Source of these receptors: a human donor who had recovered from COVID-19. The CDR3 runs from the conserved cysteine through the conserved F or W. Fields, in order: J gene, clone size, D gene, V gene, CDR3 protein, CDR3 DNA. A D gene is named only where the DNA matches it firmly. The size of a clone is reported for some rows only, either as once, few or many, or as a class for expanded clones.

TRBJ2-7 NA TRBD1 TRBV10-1 CASSDSDRDEQYF TGCGCCAGCAGCGACTCCGACAGGGACGAGCAGTACTTC
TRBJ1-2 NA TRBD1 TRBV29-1 CSALTGLNYGYTF TGCAGCGCTTTGACAGGGTTGAACTATGGCTACACCTTC
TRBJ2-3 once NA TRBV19 CASAQGSTDTQYF TGTGCCAGTGCGCAGGGAAGCACAGATACGCAGTATTTT
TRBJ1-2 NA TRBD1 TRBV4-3 CASSQPGGTGLEGYTF TGCGCCAGCAGCCAACCCGGCGGGACAGGCTTGGAAGGCTACACCTTC
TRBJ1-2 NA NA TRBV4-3 CASSQDLRKARTF TGCGCCAGCAGCCAAGATCTACGTAAGGCACGCACCTTC
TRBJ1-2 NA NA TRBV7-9 CASSLARRQGSDGYTF TGTGCCAGCAGCTTAGCGCGGCGGCAGGGGTCGGATGGCTACACCTTC
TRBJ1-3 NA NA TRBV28 CASSFSGSGNTIYF TGTGCCAGCAGTTTTAGTGGCTCTGGAAACACCATATATTTT
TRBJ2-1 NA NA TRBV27 CASSLMRGGRNEQFF TGTGCCAGCAGTTTAATGAGGGGGGGCCGCAATGAGCAGTTCTTC
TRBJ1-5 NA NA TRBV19 CASSIPSGVNQPQHF TGTGCCAGTAGTATCCCAAGTGGGGTTAATCAGCCCCAGCATTTT
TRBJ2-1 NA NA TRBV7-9 CATETQGRGFEDEQFF TGTGCTACAGAGACCCAGGGTAGAGGGTTTGAGGATGAGCAGTTCTTC
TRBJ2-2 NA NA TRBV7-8 CASSLGGARGFKSGELFF TGTGCCAGCAGCTTAGGTGGGGCCAGGGGCTTTAAGTCCGGGGAGCTGTTTTTT
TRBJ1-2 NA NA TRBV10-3 CAISDTNYGYTF TGTGCCATCAGTGACACTAACTATGGCTACACCTTC
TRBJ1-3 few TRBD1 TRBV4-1 CASSHPGGAGNTIYF TGCGCCAGCAGCCATCCAGGGGGAGCTGGAAACACCATATATTTT
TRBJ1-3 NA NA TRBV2 CASSVVPELGNTIYF TGTGCCAGCAGTGTAGTCCCCGAACTTGGAAACACCATATATTTT
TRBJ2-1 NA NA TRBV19 CASSIGWPDGRYNEQFF TGTGCCAGTAGTATAGGCTGGCCGGACGGCCGCTACAATGAGCAGTTCTTC
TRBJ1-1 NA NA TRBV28 CASSFSLNTEAFF TGTGCCAGCAGTTTTAGCCTGAACACTGAAGCTTTCTTT
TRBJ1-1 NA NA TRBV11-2 CASSGGNTEAFF TGTGCCAGCAGTGGGGGGAACACTGAAGCTTTCTTT
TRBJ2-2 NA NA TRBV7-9 CASVNFENTGELFF TGTGCCAGCGTCAATTTTGAGAACACCGGGGAGCTGTTTTTT
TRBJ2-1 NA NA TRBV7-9 CASSPYSSNEQFF TGTGCCAGCAGCCCGTACTCATCCAATGAGCAGTTCTTC
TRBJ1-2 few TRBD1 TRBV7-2 CASSTRTGDHGYTF TGTGCCAGCAGCACCCGGACAGGGGACCATGGCTACACCTTC
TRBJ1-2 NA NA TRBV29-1 CSVEDGYTF TGCAGCGTTGAGGACGGCTACACCTTC
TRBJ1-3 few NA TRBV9 CASSDGLPGNTIYF TGTGCCAGCAGCGACGGACTCCCTGGAAACACCATATATTTT
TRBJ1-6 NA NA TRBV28 CASSGSPLHF TGTGCCAGCAGTGGCTCACCCCTCCACTTT
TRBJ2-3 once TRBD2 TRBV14 CASSLGTSVSTDTQYF TGTGCCAGCAGCCTGGGGACTAGCGTTTCCACAGATACGCAGTATTTT
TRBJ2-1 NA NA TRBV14 CASSQHRGSDEQFF TGTGCCAGCAGCCAACACCGGGGGTCGGATGAGCAGTTCTTC
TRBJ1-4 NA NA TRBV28 CASSLSGSTNEKLFF TGTGCCAGCAGTTTGTCGGGGTCCACTAATGAAAAACTGTTTTTT
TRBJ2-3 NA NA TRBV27 CASRVAGGKTDTQYF TGTGCCAGCCGGGTGGCCGGGGGAAAAACAGATACGCAGTATTTT
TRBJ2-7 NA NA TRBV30 CAWSVGTSSSYEQYF TGTGCCTGGAGTGTCGGGACGTCTAGCTCCTACGAGCAGTACTTC
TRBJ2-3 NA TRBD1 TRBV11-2 CASSPAGTGQYF TGTGCCAGCAGCCCTGCCGGGACAGGGCAGTATTTT
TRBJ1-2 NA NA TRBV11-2 CASSLTLYGERDLYTF TGTGCCAGCAGCTTAACTCTATACGGAGAGAGAGACCTCTACACCTTC
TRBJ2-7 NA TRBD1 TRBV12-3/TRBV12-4 CASSRGQYYEQYF TGTGCCAGCAGCCGGGGACAGTACTACGAGCAGTACTTC
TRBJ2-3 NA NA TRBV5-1 CASSLWGPDTQYF TGCGCCAGCAGCTTGTGGGGTCCAGATACGCAGTATTTT
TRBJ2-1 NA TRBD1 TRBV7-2 CASSPDRVKFF TGTGCCAGCAGCCCGGACAGGGTGAAGTTCTTC
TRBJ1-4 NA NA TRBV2 CASSGFSGGAGEKLFF TGTGCCAGCAGCGGATTTTCGGGGGGAGCGGGTGAAAAACTGTTTTTT
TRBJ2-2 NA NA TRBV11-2 CASSLGPRGHYTGELFF TGTGCCAGCAGCTTAGGGCCCCGGGGGCACTACACCGGGGAGCTGTTTTTT
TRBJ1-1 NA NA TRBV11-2 CASSLGRTEAFF TGTGCCAGCAGCTTAGGTCGCACTGAAGCTTTCTTT
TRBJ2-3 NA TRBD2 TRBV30 CAWSWASGYLDTQYF TGTGCCTGGAGTTGGGCTAGCGGGTACCTGGATACGCAGTATTTT
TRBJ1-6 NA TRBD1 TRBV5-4 CASSFDRGSNSPLHF TGTGCCAGCAGCTTCGACAGGGGTAGTAATTCACCCCTCCACTTT
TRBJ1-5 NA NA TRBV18 CASSNPNQPQHF TGTGCCAGCTCCAACCCTAATCAGCCCCAGCATTTT
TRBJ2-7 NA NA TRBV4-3 CASSQQYPPGTYEQYF TGCGCCAGCAGCCAACAGTACCCGCCTGGAACTTACGAGCAGTACTTC
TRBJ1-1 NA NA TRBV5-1 CASSLQGFLMNTEAFF TGCGCCAGCAGCTTGCAGGGCTTCCTGATGAACACTGAAGCTTTCTTT
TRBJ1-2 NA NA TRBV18 CASSPSSDMNGYTF TGTGCCAGCTCACCCAGCTCGGACATGAATGGCTACACCTTC
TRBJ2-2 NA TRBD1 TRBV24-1 CAIGTAGELFF TGTGCCATTGGGACAGCCGGGGAGCTGTTTTTT
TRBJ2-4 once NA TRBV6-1 CASSEERGNIQYF TGTGCCAGCAGTGAAGAGCGAGGAAACATTCAGTACTTC
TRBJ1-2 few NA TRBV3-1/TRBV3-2 CASSQVVDYGYTF TGTGCCAGCAGCCAAGTTGTCGACTATGGCTACACCTTC
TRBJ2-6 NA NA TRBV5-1 CASSLEPARVLSSGANVLTF TGCGCCAGCAGCTTGGAACCCGCGAGGGTTCTATCTTCTGGGGCCAACGTCCTGACTTTC
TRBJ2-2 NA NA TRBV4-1 CASSQEFLGELFF TGCGCCAGCAGCCAAGAATTTTTGGGGGAGCTGTTTTTT
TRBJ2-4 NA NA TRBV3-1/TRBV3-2 CASSQGESIQYF TGTGCCAGCAGCCAAGGTGAGAGCATTCAGTACTTC
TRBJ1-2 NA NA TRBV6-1 CASSETANYGYTF TGTGCCAGCAGTGAGACAGCTAACTATGGCTACACCTTC
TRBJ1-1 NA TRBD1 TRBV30 CAWVGTGGLSTEAFF TGTGCCTGGGTCGGGACAGGGGGTCTGAGCACTGAAGCTTTCTTT
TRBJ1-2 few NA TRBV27 CATRDYYGYTF TGTGCCACCAGGGATTATTATGGCTACACCTTC
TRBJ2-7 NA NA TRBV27 CASSHDVTSSYEQYF TGTGCCAGCAGTCACGACGTCACGAGCTCCTACGAGCAGTACTTC
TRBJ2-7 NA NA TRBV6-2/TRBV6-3 CASSYQLGGRYEQYF TGTGCCAGCAGTTATCAGTTGGGGGGGCGTTACGAGCAGTACTTC
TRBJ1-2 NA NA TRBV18 CASSTIIRDYTF TGTGCCAGCTCCACGATTATCCGAGACTACACCTTC
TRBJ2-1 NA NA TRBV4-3 CASSQDSSSYNEQFF TGCGCCAGCAGCCAAGACAGTAGCTCCTACAATGAGCAGTTCTTC
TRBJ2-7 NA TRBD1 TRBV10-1 CASSEGGQGTYEQYF TGCGCCAGCAGTGAGGGCGGACAGGGGACCTACGAGCAGTACTTC
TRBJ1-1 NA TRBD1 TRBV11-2 CASSLPGQGIGAFF TGTGCCAGCAGCTTACCAGGACAGGGGATAGGAGCTTTCTTT
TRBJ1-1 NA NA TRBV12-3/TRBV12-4 CASSLPGAMDAFF TGTGCCAGCAGTTTACCAGGGGCGATGGATGCTTTCTTT
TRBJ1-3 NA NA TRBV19 CASSIISALGGNTIYF TGTGCCAGTAGTATCATAAGCGCCCTCGGGGGAAACACCATATATTTT